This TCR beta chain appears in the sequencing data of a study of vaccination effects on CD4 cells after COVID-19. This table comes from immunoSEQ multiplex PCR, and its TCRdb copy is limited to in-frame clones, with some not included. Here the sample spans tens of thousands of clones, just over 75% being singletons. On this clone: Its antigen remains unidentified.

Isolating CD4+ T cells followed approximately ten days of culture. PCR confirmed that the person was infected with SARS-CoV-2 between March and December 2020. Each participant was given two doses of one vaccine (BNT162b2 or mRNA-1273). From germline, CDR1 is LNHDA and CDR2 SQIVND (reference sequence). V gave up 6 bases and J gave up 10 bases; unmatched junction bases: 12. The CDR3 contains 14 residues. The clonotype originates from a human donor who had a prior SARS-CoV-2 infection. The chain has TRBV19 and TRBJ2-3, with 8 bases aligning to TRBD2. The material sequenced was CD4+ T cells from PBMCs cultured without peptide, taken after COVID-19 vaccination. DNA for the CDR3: TGTGCCAGTAGCCCACAGGGACTAGACGGGGCGCAGTATTTT. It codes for CASSPQGLDGAQYF.